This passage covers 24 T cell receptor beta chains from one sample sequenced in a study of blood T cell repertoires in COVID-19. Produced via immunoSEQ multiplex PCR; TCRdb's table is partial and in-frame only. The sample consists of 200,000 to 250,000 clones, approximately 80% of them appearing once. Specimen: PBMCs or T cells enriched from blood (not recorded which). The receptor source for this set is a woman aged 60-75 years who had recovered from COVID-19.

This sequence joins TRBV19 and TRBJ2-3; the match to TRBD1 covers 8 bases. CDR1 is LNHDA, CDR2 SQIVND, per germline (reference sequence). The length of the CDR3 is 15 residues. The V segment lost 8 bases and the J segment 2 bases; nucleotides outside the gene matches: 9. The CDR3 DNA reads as TGTGCCAGTGCTCAGGGGGCACCTTTCACAGATACGCAGTATTTT. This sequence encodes CASAQGAPFTDTQYF.

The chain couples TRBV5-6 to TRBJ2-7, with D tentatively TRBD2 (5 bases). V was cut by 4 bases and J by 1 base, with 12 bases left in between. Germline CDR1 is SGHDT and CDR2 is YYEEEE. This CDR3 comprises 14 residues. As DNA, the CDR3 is TGTGCCAGCAGCGAGCTGAGGGCATCCTACGAGCAGTACTTC. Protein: CASSELRASYEQYF.

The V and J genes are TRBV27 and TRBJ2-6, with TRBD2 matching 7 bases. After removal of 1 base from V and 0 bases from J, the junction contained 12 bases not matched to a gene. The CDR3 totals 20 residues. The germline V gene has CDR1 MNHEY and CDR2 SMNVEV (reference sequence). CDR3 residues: CASSLFEPGGPRSGANVLTF. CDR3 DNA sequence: TGTGCCAGCAGTTTATTCGAGCCGGGAGGACCACGCTCTGGGGCCAACGTCCTGACTTTC.

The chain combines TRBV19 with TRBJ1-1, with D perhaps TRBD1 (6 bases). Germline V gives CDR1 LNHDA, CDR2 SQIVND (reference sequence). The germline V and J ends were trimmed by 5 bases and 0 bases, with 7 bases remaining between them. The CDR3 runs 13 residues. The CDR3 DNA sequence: TGTGCCAGTAGTTGGGGGCTGAACACTGAAGCTTTCTTT. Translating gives CASSWGLNTEAFF.

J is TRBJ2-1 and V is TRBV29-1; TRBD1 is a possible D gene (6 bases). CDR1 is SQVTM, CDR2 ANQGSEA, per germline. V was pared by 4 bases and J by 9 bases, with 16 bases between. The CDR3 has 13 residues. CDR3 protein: CSVGAGVRGEQFF. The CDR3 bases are TGCAGCGTTGGGGCAGGGGTAAGAGGTGAGCAGTTCTTC.

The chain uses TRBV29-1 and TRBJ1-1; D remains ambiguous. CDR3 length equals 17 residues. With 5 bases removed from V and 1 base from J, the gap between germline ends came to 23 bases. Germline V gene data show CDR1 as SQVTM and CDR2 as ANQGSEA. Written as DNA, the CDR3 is TGCAGCGTTCCCTCGTGGGCAGGTGGGGAGACGAACACTGAAGCTTTCTTT. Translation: CSVPSWAGGETNTEAFF.

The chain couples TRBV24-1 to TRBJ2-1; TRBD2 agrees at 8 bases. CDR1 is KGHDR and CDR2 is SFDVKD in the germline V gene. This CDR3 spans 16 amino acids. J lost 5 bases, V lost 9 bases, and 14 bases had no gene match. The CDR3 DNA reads TGTGCCACCGCAACCTCGGGGGGGGCGATGGACAATGAGCAGTTCTTC. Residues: CATATSGGAMDNEQFF.

CDR3 coding DNA: TGTGCCAGCAGCGAATTAAACAGGGGCAGGTACGAGCAGTACTTC. It codes for CASSELNRGRYEQYF. The rearrangement links TRBV27 to TRBJ2-7; 7 nucleotides match TRBD1. Losses at the gene ends were 6 bases for V and 4 bases for J; bases not matched to a gene: 12. CDR1 is MNHEY, CDR2 SMNVEV, per germline (reference sequence). CDR3 length: 15 amino acids.

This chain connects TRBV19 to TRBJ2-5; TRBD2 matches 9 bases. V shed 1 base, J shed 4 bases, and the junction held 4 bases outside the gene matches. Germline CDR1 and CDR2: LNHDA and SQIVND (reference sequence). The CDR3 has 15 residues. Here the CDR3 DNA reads TGTGCCAGTAGTATAGGGCGGGAGGGCCGAGAGACCCAGTACTTC. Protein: CASSIGREGRETQYF.

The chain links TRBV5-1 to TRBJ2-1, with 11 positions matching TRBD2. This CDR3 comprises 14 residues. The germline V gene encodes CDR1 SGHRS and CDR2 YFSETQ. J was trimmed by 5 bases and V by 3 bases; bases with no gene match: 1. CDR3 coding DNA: TGCGCCAGCAGCTGGGGACTAGCGGACAATGAGCAGTTCTTC. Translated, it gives CASSWGLADNEQFF.

The CDR3 reads CASSRDRGIYTF. In DNA form, the CDR3 reads TGTGCCAGCAGCCGGGACAGGGGCATCTACACCTTC. The V and J genes are TRBV7-9 and TRBJ1-2; 10 nucleotides match TRBD1. J lost 10 bases, V lost 5 bases, and 4 bases had no gene match. CDR1 and CDR2 (germline): SEHNR, FQNEAQ (reference sequence). The CDR3 loop spans 12 amino acids.

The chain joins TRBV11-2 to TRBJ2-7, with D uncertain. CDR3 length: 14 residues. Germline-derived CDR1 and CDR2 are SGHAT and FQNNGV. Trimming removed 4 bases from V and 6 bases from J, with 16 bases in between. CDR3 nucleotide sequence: TGTGCCAGCAGCTCTGGTGTGACCACGGGCGAGCAGTACTTC. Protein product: CASSSGVTTGEQYF.

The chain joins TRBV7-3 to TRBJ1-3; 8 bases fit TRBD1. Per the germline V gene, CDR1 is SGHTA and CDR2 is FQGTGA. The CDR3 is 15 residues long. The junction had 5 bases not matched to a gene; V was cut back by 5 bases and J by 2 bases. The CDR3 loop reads CASSNDRGPGNTIYF. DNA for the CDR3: TGTGCCAGCAGCAACGACAGGGGACCTGGAAACACCATATATTTT.

The CDR3: CATSLTPYEQYF. The CDR3, as DNA: TGTGCCACCTCCCTGACACCCTACGAGCAGTACTTC. The rearrangement links TRBV6-5 to TRBJ2-7; D ambiguous. Germline CDR1 reads MNHEY; CDR2 reads SVGAGI. V shed 10 bases and J shed 2 bases, with 12 bases lying between them. This CDR3 has 12 amino acids.

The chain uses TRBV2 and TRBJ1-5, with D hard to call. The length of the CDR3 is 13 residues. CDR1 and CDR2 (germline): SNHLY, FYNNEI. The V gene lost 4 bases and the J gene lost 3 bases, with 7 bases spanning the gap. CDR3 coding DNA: TGTGCCAGCAGTGCCAGTCACAATCAGCCCCAGCATTTT. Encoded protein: CASSASHNQPQHF.

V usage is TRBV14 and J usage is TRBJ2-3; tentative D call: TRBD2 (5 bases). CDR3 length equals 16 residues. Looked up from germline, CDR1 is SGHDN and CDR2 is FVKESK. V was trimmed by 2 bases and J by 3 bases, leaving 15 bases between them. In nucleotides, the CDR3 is TGTGCCAGCAGCCAACCCGGGCCCCTAGCAACAGATACGCAGTATTTT. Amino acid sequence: CASSQPGPLATDTQYF.

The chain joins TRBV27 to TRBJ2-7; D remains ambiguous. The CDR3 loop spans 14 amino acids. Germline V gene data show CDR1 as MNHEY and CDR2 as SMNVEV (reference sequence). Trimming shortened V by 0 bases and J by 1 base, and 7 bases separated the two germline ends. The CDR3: CASSLSVRSYEQYF. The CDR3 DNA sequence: TGTGCCAGCAGTTTATCGGTCAGGTCCTACGAGCAGTACTTC.

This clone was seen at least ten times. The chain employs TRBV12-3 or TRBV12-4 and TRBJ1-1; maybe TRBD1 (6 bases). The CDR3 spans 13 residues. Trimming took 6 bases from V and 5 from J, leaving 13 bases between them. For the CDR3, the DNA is TGTGCCAGCAGCGGTGGGAGGGGGACTGAAGCTTTCTTT. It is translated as CASSGGRGTEAFF.

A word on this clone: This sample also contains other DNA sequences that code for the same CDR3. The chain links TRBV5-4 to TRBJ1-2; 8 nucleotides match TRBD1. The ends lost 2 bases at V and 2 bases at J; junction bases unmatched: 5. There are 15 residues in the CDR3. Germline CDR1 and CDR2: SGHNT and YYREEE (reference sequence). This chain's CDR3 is CASSLDRGPNYGYTF. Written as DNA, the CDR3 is TGTGCCAGCAGCTTAGACAGGGGTCCGAACTATGGCTACACCTTC.

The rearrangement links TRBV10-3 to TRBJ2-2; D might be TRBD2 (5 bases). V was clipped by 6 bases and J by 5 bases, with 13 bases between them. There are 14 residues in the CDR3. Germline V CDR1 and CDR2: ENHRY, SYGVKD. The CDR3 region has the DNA TGTGCCATCAGGGACCATCCGGGGACCGGGGAGCTGTTTTTT. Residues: CAIRDHPGTGELFF.

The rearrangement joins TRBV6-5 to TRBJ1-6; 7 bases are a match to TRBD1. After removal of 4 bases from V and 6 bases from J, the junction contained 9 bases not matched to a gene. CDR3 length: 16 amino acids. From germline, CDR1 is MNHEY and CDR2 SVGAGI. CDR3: CASSSTGTAINSPLHF. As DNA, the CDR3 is TGTGCCAGCAGTTCCACCGGGACAGCTATTAATTCACCCCTCCACTTT.

CDR3 in DNA: TGTGCCAGCAGGGGACAGGGAACGGGGGAGCAGTACTTC. Residues: CASRGQGTGEQYF. The rearrangement links TRBV27 to TRBJ2-7, with 9 bases that match TRBD1. V lost 6 bases and J lost 7; bases outside the gene matches: 7. The CDR3 is made up of 13 amino acids. CDR1 MNHEY and CDR2 SMNVEV come from the germline V gene (reference sequence).

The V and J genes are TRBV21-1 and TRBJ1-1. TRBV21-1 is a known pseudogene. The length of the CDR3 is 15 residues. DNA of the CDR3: TGTGCCAGCAGCAAAGAGACGGCGGGGAACACTGAAGCTTTCTTT. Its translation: CASSKETAGNTEAFF.

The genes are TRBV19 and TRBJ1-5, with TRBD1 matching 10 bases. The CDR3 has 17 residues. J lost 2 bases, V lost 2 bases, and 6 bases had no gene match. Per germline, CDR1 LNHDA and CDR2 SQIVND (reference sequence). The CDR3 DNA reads TGTGCCAGTAGTATAAGGGACAGGGGATTTGGCAATCAGCCCCAGCATTTT. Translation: CASSIRDRGFGNQPQHF.